Following are 23 T cell receptor beta chains from one sample sequenced in a study of T cells after yellow fever vaccination. TCRdb fed the 5' RACE reads into MiXCR, producing one record per CDR3 protein. Of 200,000 to 300,000 distinct CDR3 sequences listed, about 3.7% are singletons. The specimen was PBMCs, collected 15 days after the yellow fever booster vaccination. The receptor source for this set is a young man who received the YFV17D yellow fever vaccine.

V gene TRBV6-5 combines with J gene TRBJ1-3, with D maybe TRBD1 (5 bases). V lost 2 bases and J 0 bases, leaving 11 bases between the germline ends. CDR3 length equals 16 residues. Germline CDR1 is MNHEY and CDR2 is SVGAGI. The CDR3 sequence is CASSYTGHPSGNTIYF. CDR3 nucleotide sequence: TGTGCCAGCAGTTACACCGGACACCCCTCTGGAAACACCATATATTTT.

This clonotype was found many times. This rearrangement joins TRBV9 to TRBJ2-3; D possibly corresponds to TRBD2 (7 bases). From germline, CDR1 is SGDLS and CDR2 YYNGEE. The CDR3 contains 17 residues. Trimming took 2 bases from V and 4 from J, leaving 20 bases between them. The DNA of the CDR3 is TGTGCCAGCAGCGTGGGGGGGGCGCTCCCCGGGGCAGATACGCAGTATTTT. Translation gives CASSVGGALPGADTQYF.

This clonotype appeared a few times. This sequence joins TRBV5-1 and TRBJ1-1, with D possibly TRBD1 on 6 matching bases. V lost 4 bases, J lost 5 bases, and 15 bases lay in between. The CDR3 runs to 14 residues. Germline lookup yields CDR1 SGHRS and CDR2 YFSETQ. As DNA, the CDR3 is TGCGCCAGCAGCCCGGGGGCCTGGGGGACTGAAGCTTTCTTT. As protein: CASSPGAWGTEAFF.

There are many counts of this clonotype. The rearrangement uses TRBV30 and TRBJ2-7; D is ambiguous. CDR1 and CDR2 (germline): GTSNPN, SVGIG (reference sequence). With 4 bases removed from V and 2 bases from J, the gap between germline ends came to 9 bases. The CDR3 sequence is 12 residues long. CDR3 sequence (DNA): TGTGCCTGGAATGGGGTCACCTACGAGCAGTACTTC. Translation: CAWNGVTYEQYF. Full variable domain (rest looked up from reference TRBV30 and TRBJ2-7): SQTIHQWPATLVQPVGSPLSLECTVEGTSNPNLYWYRQAAGRGLQLLFYSVGIGQISSEVPQNLSASRPQDRQFILSSKKLLLSDSGFYLCAWNGVTYEQYFGPGTRLTVT.

In this sample, this clonotype turned up many times. The chain has TRBV20-1 and TRBJ1-5, with no clear D. From germline, CDR1 is DFQATT and CDR2 SNEGSKA (reference sequence). The CDR3 runs to 10 residues. V was cut by 4 bases and J by 8 bases, with 6 bases left in between. The CDR3 region is CSATPEPQHF. The CDR3 DNA sequence: TGCAGTGCTACTCCCGAGCCCCAGCATTTT.

The table lists this clonotype with many counts. The chain combines TRBV12-3 or TRBV12-4 with TRBJ2-2; possibly TRBD1 or TRBD2 for D (6 bases each). CDR3 length: 16 residues. With 3 bases removed from V and 1 base from J, the gap between germline ends came to 12 bases. CDR3 sequence reads: CASSLGAGRNTGELFF. The CDR3 DNA reads TGTGCCAGCAGTTTGGGGGCCGGGAGGAACACCGGGGAGCTGTTTTTT.

This clonotype has at least ten counts. This chain joins TRBV29-1 and TRBJ2-2, with D possibly TRBD1 on 6 matching bases. V gave up 7 bases and J gave up 6 bases, with 15 bases separating them. Germline V gives CDR1 SQVTM, CDR2 ANQGSEA. The CDR3 is made up of 13 amino acids. CDR3 bases: TGCAGCGGGAGGACAGCCAAGGCCGGGGAGCTGTTTTTT. It yields the protein CSGRTAKAGELFF.

This clonotype came up many times. This chain connects TRBV20-1 to TRBJ2-1, with 9 bases matching TRBD2. The J segment lost 8 bases and the V segment lost 0 bases, leaving 8 bases of the junction unmatched. Germline CDR1 DFQATT, CDR2 SNEGSKA (reference sequence). This CDR3 region has 15 residues. The DNA of the CDR3 is TGCAGTGCTAGAGACATACTAGCGGGTTTCGATGAGCAGTTCTTC. Amino acid sequence: CSARDILAGFDEQFF.

There are many counts of this clonotype. The chain is built from TRBV4-3 and TRBJ2-7, with D uncertain. The V gene's germline CDR1 is LGHNA and CDR2 YSLEER. V was pared by 0 bases and J by 3 bases, with 12 bases between. The length of the CDR3 is 15 residues. DNA of the CDR3: TGCGCCAGCAGCCAAGAATTCAACTTCATCTACGAGCAGTACTTC. Translation gives CASSQEFNFIYEQYF.

This clonotype was recorded a few times. The gene calls are TRBV5-4 and TRBJ2-6; perhaps D is TRBD1 or TRBD2 (6 bases each). Trimming took 4 bases from V and 0 from J, leaving 20 bases between them. The CDR3 is made up of 19 amino acids. From germline, CDR1 is SGHNT and CDR2 YYREEE (reference sequence). As DNA, the CDR3 is TGTGCCAGCAGCCTGGGGGGCGGCGTGCCAGACTCTGGGGCCAACGTCCTGACTTTC. Its protein is CASSLGGGVPDSGANVLTF.

This clonotype was detected many times. J is TRBJ2-3 and V is TRBV5-5, with D unresolved. The germline V gene has CDR1 SGHKS and CDR2 YYEKEE (reference sequence). The CDR3 runs to 15 residues. V shed 3 bases and J shed 2 bases, with 13 bases lying between them. In DNA, the CDR3 is TGTGCCAGCAGCTCCCGCGGCAGGTTCACAGATACGCAGTATTTT. This translates into CASSSRGRFTDTQYF. The whole variable domain, remainder taken from reference TRBV5-5 and TRBJ2-3, is DAGVTQSPTHLIKTRGQQVTLRCSPISGHKSVSWYQQVLGQGPQFIFQYYEKEERGRGNFPDRFSARQFPNYSSELNVNALLLGDSALYLCASSSRGRFTDTQYFGPGTRLTVL.

This clonotype has a count of ten or more. The genes are TRBV9 and TRBJ2-5; D possibly corresponds to TRBD1 (6 bases). The CDR3 has 14 residues. The V and J ends lost 3 bases and 3 bases respectively, with 12 bases between them. Germline loops: CDR1 SGDLS, CDR2 YYNGEE. CDR3 in amino acids: CASSAAGVEETQYF. DNA for the CDR3: TGTGCCAGCAGCGCCGCAGGGGTAGAAGAGACCCAGTACTTC.

This clonotype was observed at least ten times. CDR3 nucleotide sequence: TGTGCCAGCAGTGGCAGACAGGGAAGGGATGAAAAACTGTTTTTT. Its protein is CASSGRQGRDEKLFF. The chain uses TRBV5-5 and TRBJ1-4; 7 nucleotides match TRBD1. Trimming cost V 5 bases and J 6 bases; bases outside gene matches: 10. The CDR3 spans 15 residues. Germline assignment: CDR1 SGHKS and CDR2 YYEKEE (reference sequence).

In its sample, this clonotype was seen many times. V usage is TRBV6-5 and J usage is TRBJ1-4, with D maybe TRBD1 (5 bases). The V gene lost 2 bases and the J gene lost 7 bases, with 11 bases spanning the gap. CDR1 and CDR2 from the germline V gene are MNHEY and SVGAGI. This CDR3 spans 14 amino acids. The CDR3 protein is CASSYRTTIEKLFF. The CDR3 DNA is TGTGCCAGCAGTTACCGGACAACCATTGAAAAACTGTTTTTT.

This clonotype came up many times. This CDR3 is CASSSRQVVNTEAFF. CDR3 sequence (DNA): TGTGCCAGCAGCTCCCGACAGGTTGTGAACACTGAAGCTTTCTTT. The chain recombines TRBV11-2 with TRBJ1-1; D is perhaps TRBD1 (6 bases). Germline assignment: CDR1 SGHAT and CDR2 FQNNGV. The CDR3 is 15 amino acids. Deletions cut 4 bases from V and 0 bases from J, with 12 bases between.

This clonotype was found many times. The chain is built from TRBV5-6 and TRBJ1-5, with TRBD1 as a possible D gene (5 bases). The CDR3 totals 16 residues. The germline V gene has CDR1 SGHDT and CDR2 YYEEEE. V lost 2 bases, J lost 7 bases, and 19 bases lay in between. DNA of the CDR3: TGTGCCAGCAGCTTAAGGACGCGGGGGGTAAGACAGCCCCAGCATTTT. Protein product: CASSLRTRGVRQPQHF.

V gene TRBV12-3 or TRBV12-4 combines with J gene TRBJ1-1, with a weak D call TRBD1 (6 bases). The CDR3 totals 13 residues. Deletions cut 6 bases from V and 9 bases from J, with 17 bases between. Written as DNA, the CDR3 is TGTGCCAGCAGCATGGGGGCGGGAGACAAAGCTTTCTTT. Translated, it gives CASSMGAGDKAFF.

There are many counts of this clonotype. The rearrangement uses TRBV28 and TRBJ2-3; tentative D call: TRBD2 (6 bases). Germline values: CDR1 MDHEN, CDR2 SYDVKM. The ends were cut back, 6 bases at V and 0 bases at J, with 13 bases in the middle. The CDR3 has 15 amino acids. The DNA for the CDR3 is TGTGCCAGCAGCATCGGCGGGGCTAGCACAGATACGCAGTATTTT. Protein product: CASSIGGASTDTQYF.

The table lists this clonotype with many counts. The CDR3 here is CASSFQVNTEAFF. The CDR3, as DNA: TGCGCCAGCAGCTTCCAGGTGAACACTGAAGCTTTCTTT. The chain links TRBV5-1 to TRBJ1-1; D is unclear. CDR1 and CDR2 from the germline V gene are SGHRS and YFSETQ. There are 13 residues in the CDR3. The V end was cut by 2 bases, the J end by 0 bases, with 5 bases between.

This clonotype was recorded many times. The J gene is TRBJ1-4, the V gene TRBV6-1, with 7 nucleotides matching TRBD1. Unmatched junction bases numbered 8, after V lost 6 bases and J lost 7 bases. This CDR3 has 14 residues. Per germline, CDR1 MNHNS and CDR2 SASEGT. This CDR3 is CASREEGGGEKLFF. The CDR3 DNA reads as TGTGCCAGCAGAGAGGAAGGGGGCGGTGAAAAACTGTTTTTT.

This clonotype was detected ten times or more. The chain is built from TRBV12-3 or TRBV12-4 and TRBJ2-7, with D hard to call. Trimming removed 8 bases from V and 3 bases from J, with 11 bases in between. The CDR3 spans 12 residues. The CDR3 here is CASRSMSYEQYF. Written as DNA, the CDR3 is TGTGCCAGCCGCTCGATGAGCTACGAGCAGTACTTC.

The sample holds many counts of this clonotype. V usage is TRBV15 and J usage is TRBJ1-5; D not resolved. CDR1 is LNHNV and CDR2 is YYDKDF in the germline V gene (reference sequence). Trimming pared 9 bases from V and 1 base from J, leaving 19 bases between. This CDR3 has 16 amino acids. The CDR3 nucleotides read TGTGCCACTCGCGTGAGCAGTGAGCCAAGCAATCAGCCCCAGCATTTT. Translating gives CATRVSSEPSNQPQHF.

The table lists this clonotype with many counts. The chain couples TRBV14 to TRBJ2-4; D remains ambiguous. Germline lookup yields CDR1 SGHDN and CDR2 FVKESK. Trimming took off 3 bases at V and 8 bases at J, with 11 bases between the two ends. The length of the CDR3 is 13 residues. This chain's CDR3 is CASSQLSPDIQYF. The CDR3 nucleotides are TGTGCCAGCAGCCAGCTTAGTCCGGACATTCAGTACTTC.